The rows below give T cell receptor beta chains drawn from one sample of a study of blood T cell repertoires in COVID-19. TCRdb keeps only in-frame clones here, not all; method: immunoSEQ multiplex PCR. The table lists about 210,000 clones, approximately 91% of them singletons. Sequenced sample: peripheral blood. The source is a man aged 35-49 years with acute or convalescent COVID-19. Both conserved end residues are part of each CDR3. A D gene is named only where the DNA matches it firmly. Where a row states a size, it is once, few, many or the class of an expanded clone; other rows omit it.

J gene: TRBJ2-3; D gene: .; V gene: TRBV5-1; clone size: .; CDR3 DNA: TGCGCCAGCAGCTTGATTCGGGCAGATACGCAGTATTTT; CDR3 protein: CASSLIRADTQYF
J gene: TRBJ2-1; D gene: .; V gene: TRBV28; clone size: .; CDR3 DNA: TGTGCCAGCAGTTTGCCGACAGATTTTGCTGAGCAGTTCTTC; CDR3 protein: CASSLPTDFAEQFF
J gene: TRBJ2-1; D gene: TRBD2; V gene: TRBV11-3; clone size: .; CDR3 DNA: TGTGCCAGCAGCCTTGGGGGGGATGAGCAGTTCTTC; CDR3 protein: CASSLGGDEQFF
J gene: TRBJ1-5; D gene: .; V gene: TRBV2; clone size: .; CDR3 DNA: TGTGCCAGCAGTCCTCGGGGACTTCTAAATCAGCCCCAGCATTTT; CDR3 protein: CASSPRGLLNQPQHF
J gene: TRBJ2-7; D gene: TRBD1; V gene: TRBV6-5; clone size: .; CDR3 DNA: TGTGCCAGCAGTCCTTCGGACAGGCTGGAGCAGTACTTC; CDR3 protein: CASSPSDRLEQYF
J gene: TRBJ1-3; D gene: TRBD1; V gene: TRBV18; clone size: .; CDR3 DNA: TGTGCCAGCTCACCGGCAGGGGGACGTGGAAACACCATATATTTT; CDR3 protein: CASSPAGGRGNTIYF
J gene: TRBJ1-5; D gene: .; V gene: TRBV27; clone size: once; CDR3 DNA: TGTGCCAGCAGTTCTTTAAGCAATCAGCCCCAGCATTTT; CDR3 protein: CASSSLSNQPQHF
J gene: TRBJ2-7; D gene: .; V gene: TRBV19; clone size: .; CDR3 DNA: TGTGCCAGTAGTAGGGCCTTCGACTACGAGCAGTACTTC; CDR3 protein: CASSRAFDYEQYF
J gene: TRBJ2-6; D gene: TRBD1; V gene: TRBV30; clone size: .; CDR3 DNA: TGTGCCTGGAGTGTACCCAGGACAGGGCTCTCTGGGGCCAACGTCCTGACTTTC; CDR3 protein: CAWSVPRTGLSGANVLTF
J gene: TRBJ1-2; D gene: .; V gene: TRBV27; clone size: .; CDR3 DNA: TGTGCCAGCAGCGCCGGAGGGGTCGGCTATGGCTACACCTTC; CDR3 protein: CASSAGGVGYGYTF
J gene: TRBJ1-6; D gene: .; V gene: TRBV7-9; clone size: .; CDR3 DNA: TGTGCCAGCAGCTCAGGGGAAGGGTCACCCCTCCACTTT; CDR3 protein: CASSSGEGSPLHF
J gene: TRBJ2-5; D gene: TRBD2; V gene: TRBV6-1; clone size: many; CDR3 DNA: TGTGCCAGCAGTGAAGCTTGGTCTAGCGGAGAGACCCAGTACTTC; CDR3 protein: CASSEAWSSGETQYF
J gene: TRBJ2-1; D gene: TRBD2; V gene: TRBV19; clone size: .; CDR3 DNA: TGTGCCAGTAGTATATGGGGGGGACTAGCGGGAGGATCCTACAATGAGCAGTTCTTC; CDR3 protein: CASSIWGGLAGGSYNEQFF
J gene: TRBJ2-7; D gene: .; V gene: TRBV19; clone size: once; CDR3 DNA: TGTGCCAGTAGTACCCTGGACTTCACCTACGAGCAGTACTTC; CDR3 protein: CASSTLDFTYEQYF
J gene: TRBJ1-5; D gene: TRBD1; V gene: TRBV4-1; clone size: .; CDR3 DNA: TGCGCCAGCAGCCAAATAGGACAGGGAGGAACTCAGCCCCAGCATTTT; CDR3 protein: CASSQIGQGGTQPQHF
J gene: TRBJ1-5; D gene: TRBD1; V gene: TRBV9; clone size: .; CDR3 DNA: TGTGCCAGCAGCGACCGGGACAGAAATCAGCCCCAGCATTTT; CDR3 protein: CASSDRDRNQPQHF
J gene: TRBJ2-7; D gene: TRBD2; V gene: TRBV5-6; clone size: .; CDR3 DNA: TGTGCCAGCAGCAAGGGACTAGCGGGCCTTCCCTCCTACGAGCAGTACTTC; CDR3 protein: CASSKGLAGLPSYEQYF
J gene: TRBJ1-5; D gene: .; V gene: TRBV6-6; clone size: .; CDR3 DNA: TGTGCCAGCAGTGCTACAGGGAGCAATCAGCCCCAGCATTTT; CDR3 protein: CASSATGSNQPQHF
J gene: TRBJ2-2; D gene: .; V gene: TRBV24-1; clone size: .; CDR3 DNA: TGTGCCACCAGTGATCACCCACAGGGAGGGGAGCTGTTTTTT; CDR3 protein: CATSDHPQGGELFF
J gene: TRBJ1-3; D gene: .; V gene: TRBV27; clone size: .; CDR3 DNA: TGTGCCAGCAGTTACGCGGCCTCTGGAAACACCATATATTTT; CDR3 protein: CASSYAASGNTIYF
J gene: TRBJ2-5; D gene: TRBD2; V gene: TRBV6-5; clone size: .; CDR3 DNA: TGTGCCAGCAGTTATTCTAGCGGGGTGAGTTTGGAGACCCAGTACTTC; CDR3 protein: CASSYSSGVSLETQYF
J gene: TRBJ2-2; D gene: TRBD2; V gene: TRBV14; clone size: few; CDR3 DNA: TGTGCCAGCAGCCGGGGCGAGCGGGAGGGCCGGATCACCGGGGAGCTGTTTTTT; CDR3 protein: CASSRGEREGRITGELFF
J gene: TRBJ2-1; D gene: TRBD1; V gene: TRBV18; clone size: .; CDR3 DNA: TGTGCCAGCTCACTACACGACAGGGCTCCCTACAATGAGCAGTTCTTC; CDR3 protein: CASSLHDRAPYNEQFF
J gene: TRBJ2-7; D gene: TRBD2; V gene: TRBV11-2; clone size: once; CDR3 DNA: TGTGCCAGCAGCTTCAGTGGGGGACTAGCGGGGAACTACGAGCAGTACTTC; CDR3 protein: CASSFSGGLAGNYEQYF
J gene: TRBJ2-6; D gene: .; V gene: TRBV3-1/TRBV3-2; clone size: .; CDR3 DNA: TGTGCCAGCTCCCAGGGCCTAGGGGCCAACGTCCTGACTTTC; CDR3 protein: CASSQGLGANVLTF